Shown below are 26 T cell receptor beta chains from a single sample sequenced in a study of identical twins. TCRdb fed the 5' RACE reads into MiXCR, producing one record per CDR3 protein. The table includes more than 1.5 million distinct CDR3 sequences, about 32% detected once. Material for sequencing was cord blood. These receptors were taken from a newborn girl in good health.

The V gene is TRBV4-1, the J gene TRBJ2-7; D is unresolved. In germline, CDR1 is MGHRA, CDR2 YSYEKL. The V end was cut by 0 bases, the J end by 0 bases, with 15 bases between. The CDR3 totals 17 residues. CDR3 sequence: CASSQDHCSASSYEQYF. Written as DNA, the CDR3 is TGCGCCAGCAGCCAAGATCATTGTTCAGCCTCCTCCTACGAGCAGTACTTC.

Only a few counts were recorded for this clonotype. The chain employs TRBV5-6 and TRBJ2-1; a weak D match, TRBD1 (5 bases). The better agreement between TRBJ2-7 and the DNA end casts doubt on the J call. The CDR3 consists of 16 residues. CDR1 is SGHDT, CDR2 YYEEEE, per germline. The CDR3 sequence is CASSLLGRVTHNEQYF. In DNA, the CDR3 is TGTGCCAGCAGCTTGCTGGGGCGCGTGACTCACAATGAGCAGTACTTC.

This sequence joins TRBV12-3 or TRBV12-4 and TRBJ2-4, with D hard to call. Trimming left V 3 bases short and J 4 bases short, with 4 bases between. This CDR3 has 12 amino acids. The CDR3 DNA is TGTGCCAGCAGTTTCCAGAAAAACATTCAGTACTTC. Protein product: CASSFQKNIQYF.

This clonotype was counted between two and nine times. V is TRBV20-1 and J is TRBJ2-3; 14 bases map to TRBD2. The CDR3 spans 14 residues. The V gene end was trimmed by 6 bases and the J gene end by 6 bases; junction bases not matched to a gene: 5. The germline V gene encodes CDR1 DFQATT and CDR2 SNEGSKA (reference sequence). This CDR3 is CSARTSGRMDTQYF. For the CDR3, the DNA is TGCAGTGCAAGGACTAGCGGGAGGATGGATACGCAGTATTTT.

This clonotype was observed a handful of times. The CDR3: CSGRGVAGTYEQYF. The CDR3 DNA reads TGCAGTGGAAGGGGGGTAGCGGGGACCTACGAGCAGTACTTC. J is TRBJ2-7 and V is TRBV20-1; the match to TRBD2 covers 8 bases. V was clipped by 7 bases and J by 2 bases; unmatched bases: 10. The CDR3 spans 14 residues. The germline gives CDR1 DFQATT, CDR2 SNEGSKA (reference sequence).

The sample holds a few counts of this clonotype. The genes are TRBV14 and TRBJ1-1, with no clear D. V gave up 1 base and J gave up 8 bases, with 5 bases separating them. Per the germline V gene, CDR1 is SGHDN and CDR2 is FVKESK. This CDR3 has 11 amino acids. CDR3 residues: CASSQVWEAFF. For the CDR3, the DNA is TGTGCCAGCAGCCAAGTGTGGGAAGCTTTCTTT.

This clonotype was observed many times. The chain links TRBV29-1 to TRBJ2-1; perhaps D is TRBD1 or TRBD2 (5 bases each). Germline CDR1 reads SQVTM; CDR2 reads ANQGSEA. V lost 6 bases, J lost 3 bases, and 6 bases lay in between. The CDR3 is 11 residues long. CDR3 loop: CSVGVYNEQFF. In nucleotides, the CDR3 is TGCAGCGTGGGGGTCTACAATGAGCAGTTCTTC.

In regard to this clonotype: At one end, the junction sequence differs from germline, possibly due to a read error. The chain is built from TRBV6-5 and TRBJ1-2; maybe TRBD1 (6 bases). Germline-derived CDR1 and CDR2 are MNHEY and SVGAGI. The CDR3 length is 14 residues. The CDR3, as DNA: TGTGCCAGCAGTTACGGTGGGGGCAGGTCGGGCTGCACCTTC. Protein: CASSYGGGRSGCTF.

The V gene is TRBV7-9, the J gene TRBJ1-5, with D uncertain. This CDR3 has 14 amino acids. Germline-derived CDR1 and CDR2 are SEHNR and FQNEAQ (reference sequence). V was pared by 8 bases and J by 2 bases, with 13 bases between. CDR3 nucleotide sequence: TGTGCCAGCGGAACTGCCAGCCGCAATCAGCCCCAGCATTTT. Residues: CASGTASRNQPQHF.

This clonotype has more than one count but fewer than ten. The V call is TRBV7-9, the J call TRBJ1-1; possible D gene TRBD1, 5 bases. The V gene's germline CDR1 is SEHNR and CDR2 FQNEAQ (reference sequence). V was cut by 1 base and J by 4 bases, with 13 bases left in between. The CDR3 is 15 amino acids. The CDR3 here is CASSLERGGSTEAFF. CDR3 sequence (DNA): TGTGCCAGCAGCTTAGAAAGGGGCGGGAGCACTGAAGCTTTCTTT.

This chain joins TRBV6-2 or TRBV6-3 and TRBJ2-3; 7 bases are a match to TRBD1. V lost 2 bases and J lost 3; bases outside the gene matches: 5. The CDR3 is 15 amino acids. Germline V gene data show CDR1 as MNHEY and CDR2 as SVGEGT. The CDR3 region is CASSYGQVRTDTQYF. In DNA form, the CDR3 reads TGTGCCAGCAGTTACGGACAGGTTAGGACAGATACGCAGTATTTT.

The V and J genes are TRBV11-2 and TRBJ2-1; 11 nucleotides agree with TRBD2. Per germline, CDR1 SGHAT and CDR2 FQNNGV. V shed 5 bases and J 5 bases; nucleotides not matched to a gene: 11. The CDR3 is 17 amino acids. The CDR3 sequence is CASSETGTSGPNNEQFF. Here the CDR3 DNA reads TGTGCCAGCAGCGAGACCGGGACTAGCGGACCGAACAATGAGCAGTTCTTC.

This clonotype appeared once. The missing conserved phenylalanine or tryptophan at the end of this CDR3 makes a read error likely. The V call is TRBV20-1, the J call TRBJ2-4; tentative D call: TRBD1 (7 bases). The better agreement between TRBJ2-7 and the DNA end casts doubt on the J call. The CDR3 runs to 15 residues. Germline V CDR1 and CDR2: DFQATT, SNEGSKA (reference sequence). CDR3 region: CSASRGTVPSYEQYL. The CDR3 DNA follows: TGCAGTGCTAGCCGCGGGACAGTCCCTTCCTACGAGCAGTACTTA.

A single count supports this clonotype. The rearrangement links TRBV11-2 to TRBJ2-7; D is ambiguous. The J call is doubtful: the DNA matches TRBJ2-4 better. There are 12 residues in the CDR3. The germline CDR1 and CDR2 sequences are SGHAT and FQNNGV. Here the CDR3 reads CASSLTSNIQYF. The CDR3 region has the DNA TGTGCCAGCAGCTTAACCTCAAACATTCAGTACTTC.

The rearrangement uses TRBV13 and TRBJ2-7; 7 nucleotides match TRBD2. The germline gives CDR1 PRHDT, CDR2 FYEKMQ (reference sequence). V lost 1 base, J lost 7 bases, and 28 bases stayed unmatched. CDR3 length equals 21 residues. The CDR3, as DNA: TGTGCCAGCAGCTTAGAACCGCTAGCGGTACTAGGGATACGAATTCCTACTGAGCAGTACTTC. Translation gives CASSLEPLAVLGIRIPTEQYF. The variable domain in full, with the rest retrieved from reference TRBV13 and TRBJ2-7, is AAGVIQSPRHLIKEKRETATLKCYPIPRHDTVYWYQQGPGQDPQFLISFYEKMQSDKGSIPDRFSAQQFSDYHSELNMSSLELGDSALYFCASSLEPLAVLGIRIPTEQYFGPGTRLTVT.

This clonotype showed up just a few times. The V and J genes are TRBV12-3 or TRBV12-4 and TRBJ1-6; D uncertain. The CDR3 sequence is 16 residues long. Trimming cost V 4 bases and J 1 base, with 11 bases left between them. CDR3 nucleotide sequence: TGTGCCAGCAGTTCCAAGGGCCGGTCCTATAATTCACCCCTCCACTTT. It codes for CASSSKGRSYNSPLHF.

This clonotype appeared a few times. The gene calls are TRBV20-1 and TRBJ2-5; 10 nucleotides agree with TRBD2. Near its end, the DNA agrees better with TRBJ2-7, so the J call may be wrong. Germline lookup yields CDR1 DFQATT and CDR2 SNEGSKA (reference sequence). CDR3 length equals 16 residues. The CDR3 loop reads CSARSGLAGVFGEQYF. CDR3 DNA: TGCAGTGCTAGAAGCGGTCTAGCGGGAGTTTTTGGCGAGCAGTACTTC.

CDR3 amino acids: CASSQPPGGPTDTQYF. The DNA for the CDR3 is TGTGCCAGCAGTCAACCCCCGGGGGGGCCCACAGATACGCAGTATTTT. The J gene is TRBJ2-3, the V gene TRBV11-2; 8 nucleotides align to TRBD2. CDR1 is SGHAT and CDR2 is FQNNGV in the germline V gene. The CDR3 loop spans 16 amino acids. The J segment lost 2 bases and the V segment lost 6 bases, leaving 10 bases of the junction unmatched.

This clonotype was observed a handful of times. The V gene is TRBV29-1, the J gene TRBJ2-1; D remains ambiguous. Per germline, CDR1 SQVTM and CDR2 ANQGSEA. This CDR3 comprises 11 residues. V shed 7 bases and J shed 0 bases, with 4 bases lying between them. CDR3 sequence (DNA): TGCAGCGAGAGCTCCTACAATGAGCAGTTCTTC. It yields the protein CSESSYNEQFF.

This chain links TRBV13 with TRBJ2-1; 7 nucleotides line up with TRBD2. Losses at the gene ends were 2 bases for V and 5 bases for J; bases not matched to a gene: 6. Germline V lookup: CDR1 PRHDT, CDR2 FYEKMQ (reference sequence). This CDR3 has 15 amino acids. CDR3: CASSLIGLVDNEQFF. CDR3 nucleotide sequence: TGTGCCAGCAGCTTAATAGGACTAGTGGACAATGAGCAGTTCTTC.

The rearrangement links TRBV6-5 to TRBJ2-1; D is undetermined. V gave up 4 bases and J gave up 4 bases, with 23 bases separating them. The CDR3 runs 18 residues. Germline V lookup: CDR1 MNHEY, CDR2 SVGAGI. The CDR3 spells CASSSRRQAQNTYNEQFF. The CDR3 region has the DNA TGTGCCAGCAGTTCGAGAAGGCAGGCTCAAAATACTTACAATGAGCAGTTCTTC.

This clonotype occurred many times. This chain connects TRBV14 to TRBJ2-1; D gene unclear. Trimming cost V 0 bases and J 7 bases, with 7 bases left between them. The germline gives CDR1 SGHDN, CDR2 FVKESK. The CDR3 sequence is 13 residues long. The chain's CDR3 is CASSQERSNEQFF. CDR3 DNA: TGTGCCAGCAGCCAAGAGCGGTCAAATGAGCAGTTCTTC.

The chain carries TRBV4-1 and TRBJ1-4; tentatively, D is TRBD1 (6 bases). Germline-derived CDR1 and CDR2 are MGHRA and YSYEKL. The CDR3 contains 15 residues. Trimming stripped 0 bases from V and 8 bases from J, with 13 bases between. CDR3 bases: TGCGCCAGCAGCCAAGAGTCAGGGGTTCGGGAAAAACTGTTTTTT. Protein: CASSQESGVREKLFF.

This clonotype was seen a few times. This sequence joins TRBV7-8 and TRBJ2-5; D is possibly TRBD2 (6 bases). The CDR3 runs 17 residues. Trimming took 1 base from V and 4 from J, leaving 19 bases between them. Germline V lookup: CDR1 SGHVS, CDR2 FQNEAQ. The chain's CDR3 is CASSLGSWSLRGETQYF. The CDR3 DNA reads as TGTGCCAGCAGCTTAGGATCTTGGTCCTTGCGGGGAGAGACCCAGTACTTC.

This clonotype was recorded a few times. The chain is built from TRBV5-4 and TRBJ2-2, with 10 bases identical to TRBD1. V lost 3 bases to trimming and J lost 6 bases; unmatched junction nucleotides: 5. The CDR3 totals 15 residues. Per the germline V gene, CDR1 is SGHNT and CDR2 is YYREEE (reference sequence). The CDR3 DNA reads TGTGCCAGCAGCTCCGGGACAGGGGTGTCCGGGGAGCTGTTTTTT. Encoded protein: CASSSGTGVSGELFF.

The J gene is TRBJ2-7, the V gene TRBV20-1, with 12 bases fitting TRBD2. V shed 1 base and J 0 bases; nucleotides not matched to a gene: 4. Germline V gene data show CDR1 as DFQATT and CDR2 as SNEGSKA (reference sequence). There are 16 residues in the CDR3. This CDR3 is CSARAPTSGSSYEQYF. As DNA, the CDR3 is TGCAGTGCTAGAGCTCCGACTAGCGGGAGCTCCTACGAGCAGTACTTC.